This entry features one T cell receptor beta chain sequence. Antigen unknown. The CDR3 has 17 residues. From germline, CDR1 is MGHRA and CDR2 YSYEKL. V shed 2 bases, J shed 4 bases, and the junction held 10 bases outside the gene matches. The source of the sample is a study of Graves' ophthalmopathy and Graves' hyperthyroidism. Study background: Peripheral blood samples were taken at initial diagnosis, before any treatment. Study-wide results and caveats: In blood appeared most of the expanded thyroid clonotypes whose frequency exceeded 0.001. The model forecast ophthalmopathy progression, reaching around 66% sensitivity and around 75% specificity.

Physicians reached a diagnosis by relying on clinical symptoms, serum thyroxine, TRAb, thyroid ultrasound and orbital computed tomography. For repertoire sequencing, the TCR beta CDR3 regions were amplified from RNA transcripts. First-round RT-PCR used HTBI primers; second-round multiplex PCR followed. TCRdb re-called the multiplex PCR reads with MiXCR, one entry per CDR3 protein. The sample shows 600,000 to 700,000 distinct CDR3 sequences, under 50% of them seen only once. The specimen was peripheral blood. The V and J genes are TRBV4-1 and TRBJ1-4; 7 bases are a match to TRBD1. The receptor's source is an adult man with Graves' ophthalmopathy. The CDR3 nucleotides read TGCGCCAGCAGCCAATCCCCTGCCGGGACAGTTAATGAAAAACTGTTTTTT. Protein product: CASSQSPAGTVNEKLFF.